This T cell receptor (beta chain) was captured by sequencing in a study of blood T cell repertoires in COVID-19. Whole-study context: COVID-19 samples from acute and convalescent phases originated in the United States, Italy and Spain. T cells, B-cell-depleted T cells, or PBMCs provided the cDNA or gDNA that served as material.

Original analysis: Estimated nucleated cell counts came from reference gene primer amplification. Produced via immunoSEQ multiplex PCR; TCRdb's table is partial and in-frame only. V and J calls plus clone size are reproduced from that table; the DNA served to infer D and trimming. The profile shows 150,000 to 200,000 clones, around 85% of them singletons. About this clone itself: This CDR3 is also generated by other DNA sequences in the sample.

The sample consisted of peripheral blood. This sequence originates from an elderly woman with acute or convalescent COVID-19.

CDR3 loop: CASSARLAGGSSYNEQFF. The CDR3 DNA is TGTGCCAGCAGCGCCCGACTAGCGGGAGGTAGCTCCTACAATGAGCAGTTCTTC. The V and J genes are TRBV9 and TRBJ2-1; 13 nucleotides align to TRBD2. The V gene's germline CDR1 is SGDLS and CDR2 YYNGEE. The V gene end was trimmed by 3 bases and the J gene end by 0 bases; junction bases not matched to a gene: 6. CDR3 size: 18 residues.